This record covers a single T cell receptor beta chain. Its cognate antigen is unknown. The entry originates in a study of cytomegalovirus exposure and HLA in healthy donors. Broader study findings: Some V segments, TRBV6-2 and TRBV6-3 among them, were indistinguishable and were therefore excluded. TCR beta sequences reportedly predicted most subjects' HLA-A and HLA-B alleles accurately. The Asian-associated ancestry cluster reportedly had fewer N-insertions than the approximately 670-donor mean in a later analysis. CMV serostatus stood as the only immune exposure information on hand.

The germline V gene has CDR1 LNHDA and CDR2 SQIVND (reference sequence). There are 12 residues in the CDR3. V was cut by 4 bases and J by 2 bases, with 3 bases left in between. 13 Jbeta primers and 60 Vbeta primers were used for the PCR. The repertoire was sequenced with immunoSEQ multiplex PCR; TCRdb's copy has only in-frame clones and lacks some. This table has some 120,000 clones, roughly 75% appearing once. The TCR sequence derives from a woman in her forties or fifties in good health and CMV-seronegative. The rearrangement uses TRBV19 and TRBJ2-1; D gene uncertain. What was sequenced was PBMCs. CDR3 DNA sequence: TGTGCCAGTAGTAATACCTACAATGAGCAGTTCTTC. Protein: CASSNTYNEQFF.